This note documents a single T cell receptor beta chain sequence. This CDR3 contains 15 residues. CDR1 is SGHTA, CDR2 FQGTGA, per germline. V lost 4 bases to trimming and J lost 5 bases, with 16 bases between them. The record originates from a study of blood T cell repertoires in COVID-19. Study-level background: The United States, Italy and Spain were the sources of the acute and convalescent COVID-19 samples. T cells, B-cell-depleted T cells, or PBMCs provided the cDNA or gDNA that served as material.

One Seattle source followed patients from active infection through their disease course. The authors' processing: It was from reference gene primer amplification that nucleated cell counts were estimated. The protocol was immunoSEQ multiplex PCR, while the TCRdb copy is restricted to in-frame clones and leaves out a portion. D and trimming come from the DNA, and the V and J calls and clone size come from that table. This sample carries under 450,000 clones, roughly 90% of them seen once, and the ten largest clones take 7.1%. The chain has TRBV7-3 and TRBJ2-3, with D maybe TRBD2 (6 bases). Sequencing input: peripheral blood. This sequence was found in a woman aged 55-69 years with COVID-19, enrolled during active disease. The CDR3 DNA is TGTGCCAGCAGCTCACTCACTAGCCCCGGAGATACGCAGTATTTT. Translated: CASSSLTSPGDTQYF.